The 10 T cell receptor beta chains reported below all come from one sample, sequenced in a study of blood T cell repertoires in COVID-19. Produced via immunoSEQ multiplex PCR; TCRdb's table is partial and in-frame only. The sample yields about 150,000 clones, 80% seen once. Material for sequencing was peripheral blood. The receptors shown here come from a man aged 55 to 69 with acute or convalescent COVID-19.

J is TRBJ1-4 and V is TRBV24-1, with D perhaps matching TRBD1 (5 bases). Deletions cut 3 bases from V and 7 bases from J, with 14 bases between. The CDR3 contains 15 residues. The V gene's germline CDR1 is KGHDR and CDR2 SFDVKD. Here the CDR3 reads CATSDGHGVVEKLFF. The CDR3 DNA reads as TGTGCCACCAGTGATGGACATGGGGTGGTTGAAAAACTGTTTTTT.

The genes are TRBV19 and TRBJ2-7; 7 bases map to TRBD2. The CDR3 is 14 amino acids. Germline V gene lookup returns CDR1 LNHDA and CDR2 SQIVND (reference sequence). V shed 3 bases and J 5 bases; nucleotides not matched to a gene: 7. CDR3 region: CASSIRGGEDEQYF. As DNA, the CDR3 is TGTGCCAGTAGTATTCGTGGGGGGGAGGACGAGCAGTACTTC.

The chain combines TRBV5-1 with TRBJ1-6, with unresolved D. V was cut by 2 bases and J by 5 bases, with 5 bases left in between. Germline V CDR1 and CDR2: SGHRS, YFSETQ. The CDR3 sequence is 13 residues long. DNA of the CDR3: TGCGCCAGCAGCTTCGGGGATAATTCACCCCTCCACTTT. Residues: CASSFGDNSPLHF.

The V and J genes are TRBV6-5 and TRBJ2-3; 7 nucleotides agree with TRBD2. CDR3 length: 16 residues. The germline gives CDR1 MNHEY, CDR2 SVGAGI. The J segment lost 1 base and the V segment lost 0 bases, leaving 4 bases of the junction unmatched. Here the CDR3 reads CASSYSGGQGTDTQYF. CDR3 sequence (DNA): TGTGCCAGCAGTTACTCGGGAGGGCAGGGCACAGATACGCAGTATTTT.

The rearrangement uses TRBV4-3 and TRBJ1-2; no definite D call. With 0 bases removed from V and 4 bases from J, the gap between germline ends came to 6 bases. CDR1 and CDR2 from the germline V gene are LGHNA and YSLEER. This CDR3 has 13 amino acids. The CDR3 bases are TGCGCCAGCAGCCAAGATCTAGGCTATGGCTACACCTTC. Translation: CASSQDLGYGYTF.

This clone was seen a handful of times. Written as DNA, the CDR3 is TGCACCAGCAGCCAATCAGGCGGGTCGGCGTACAATGAGCAGTTCTTC. As protein: CTSSQSGGSAYNEQFF. The V call is TRBV1, the J call TRBJ2-1; the table's D call, TRBD2, has no DNA check behind it. TRBV1 is marked as a pseudogene. The CDR3 loop spans 16 amino acids.

The V call is TRBV19, the J call TRBJ2-7; a weak D match, TRBD2 (7 bases). The germline V and J ends were trimmed by 7 bases and 6 bases, with 13 bases remaining between them. CDR1 LNHDA and CDR2 SQIVND come from the germline V gene (reference sequence). The CDR3 is 12 residues long. CDR3 in DNA: TGTGCCAGTACACAGGGCGGGGGCGAGCAGTACTTC. The encoded protein is CASTQGGGEQYF. Full variable domain (remainder filled in from reference TRBV19 and TRBJ2-7): DGGITQSPKYLFRKEGQNVTLSCEQNLNHDAMYWYRQDPGQGLRLIYYSQIVNDFQKGDIAEGYSVSREKKESFPLTVTSAQKNPTAFYLCASTQGGGEQYFGPGTRLTVT.

This chain uses TRBV6-2 or TRBV6-3 with TRBJ1-5, with D maybe TRBD1 (5 bases). This CDR3 is built from 15 residues. Trimming pared 2 bases from V and 4 bases from J, leaving 12 bases between. Per germline, CDR1 MNHEY and CDR2 SVGEGT. Here the CDR3 reads CASSYGRVGNQPQHF. The CDR3 DNA sequence: TGTGCCAGCAGTTACGGCAGGGTTGGGAATCAGCCCCAGCATTTT.

In its sample, this clone was seen a few times. The genes are TRBV5-4 and TRBJ2-7, with a possible D match to TRBD1 (6 bases). The V gene lost 0 bases and the J gene lost 0 bases, with 19 bases spanning the gap. Germline CDR1 is SGHNT and CDR2 is YYREEE (reference sequence). The CDR3 is 18 residues long. CDR3 coding DNA: TGTGCCAGCAGCTTGGGGGGGCAGGGGCGCTATAGCTCCTACGAGCAGTACTTC. Protein: CASSLGGQGRYSSYEQYF.

This clone was picked up a small number of times. The chain has TRBV7-9 and TRBJ1-1, with 7 positions matching TRBD1. CDR3 length: 15 residues. Germline V CDR1 and CDR2: SEHNR, FQNEAQ (reference sequence). After removal of 5 bases from V and 5 bases from J, the junction contained 11 bases not matched to a gene. The CDR3 loop reads CASSRQGVMGTEAFF. The DNA of the CDR3 is TGTGCCAGCAGCCGACAGGGAGTTATGGGAACTGAAGCTTTCTTT.